The 2 T cell receptor beta chains below were found in one sample sequenced in a study of beta chain features in type 1 diabetes. Antigen specificity for these receptors is unknown. What was sequenced were expressed TCRB transcripts, since all of the isolated RNA had been reverse transcribed. Sequencing used immunoSEQ multiplex PCR; TCRdb keeps in-frame clones, though not all of them. Altogether 310,000 or so clones are present, around 16% being singletons, with the ten largest covering approximately 0.015%. Whole-study findings and limits: In all four CD4+ subsets, TCRB CDR3 length was significantly, moderately reduced in type 1 diabetes.

Sequenced material: naive CD4+ T cells from blood. These receptor sequences come from a man in his late teens or twenties with type 1 diabetes.

The chain uses TRBV28 and TRBJ2-1, with TRBD2 matching 10 bases. Trimming took 8 bases from V and 5 from J; bases not matched to a gene: 9. CDR3 size: 15 residues. The germline gives CDR1 MDHEN, CDR2 SYDVKM. This chain's CDR3 is CASHDSGGIHNEQFF. The CDR3 bases are TGTGCCAGCCACGATAGCGGGGGGATCCACAATGAGCAGTTCTTC.

In this sample, this clone turned up a few times. V usage is TRBV4-3 and J usage is TRBJ1-2; 9 nucleotides agree with TRBD1. The CDR3 covers 17 residues. Germline V gene sequence: CDR1 LGHNA, CDR2 YSLEER. J lost 0 bases, V lost 4 bases, and 9 bases had no gene match. The chain's CDR3 is CASSPRLDRGANYGYTF. CDR3 sequence (DNA): TGCGCCAGCAGCCCCCGATTGGACAGGGGAGCTAACTATGGCTACACCTTC.